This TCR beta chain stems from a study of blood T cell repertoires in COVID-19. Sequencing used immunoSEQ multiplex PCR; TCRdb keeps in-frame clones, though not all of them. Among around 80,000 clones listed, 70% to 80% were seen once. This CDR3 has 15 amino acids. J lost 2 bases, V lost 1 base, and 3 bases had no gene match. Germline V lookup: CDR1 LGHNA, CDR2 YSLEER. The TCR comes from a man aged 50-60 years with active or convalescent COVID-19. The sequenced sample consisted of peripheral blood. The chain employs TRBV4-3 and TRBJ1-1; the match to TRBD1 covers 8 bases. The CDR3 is CASSQVTGGNTEAFF. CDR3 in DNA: TGCGCCAGCAGCCAAGTTACAGGGGGTAACACTGAAGCTTTCTTT.